Listed below are T cell receptor beta chains from one sample, sequenced in a study of blood T cell repertoires in COVID-19. Profiling relied on immunoSEQ multiplex PCR, and the TCRdb table lists in-frame clones only, not all of them. The sample consists of about 370,000 clones, about 89% of them appearing once. Source material: peripheral blood. The source of these receptors is a woman aged 25 to 39 with COVID-19, enrolled during active disease. CDR3s include the opening cysteine and the closing phenylalanine or tryptophan. Fields, in order: clone size, D gene, J gene, V gene, CDR3 protein, CDR3 DNA. D genes are given only for firm matches. Size is stated for part of the rows, as once, few or many counts, or as a class when the clone is expanded.

clone_size: .
d_call: .
j_call: TRBJ2-2
v_call: TRBV5-1
cdr3_aa: CASSFQGSSNTGELFF
cdr3_nt: TGCGCCAGCAGCTTCCAGGGGTCCTCGAACACCGGGGAGCTGTTTTTT

clone_size: .
d_call: TRBD2
j_call: TRBJ2-2
v_call: TRBV7-6
cdr3_aa: CASAMSGGANTGELFF
cdr3_nt: TGTGCCAGCGCGATGAGCGGGGGGGCTAACACCGGGGAGCTGTTTTTT

clone_size: .
d_call: TRBD1
j_call: TRBJ2-7
v_call: TRBV7-6
cdr3_aa: CASSPDRGHYEQYF
cdr3_nt: TGTGCCAGCAGTCCGGACAGGGGCCACTACGAGCAGTACTTC

clone_size: .
d_call: TRBD1
j_call: TRBJ2-5
v_call: TRBV18
cdr3_aa: CASSPGTGGQETQYF
cdr3_nt: TGTGCCAGCTCACCCGGGACAGGGGGCCAAGAGACCCAGTACTTC

clone_size: .
d_call: .
j_call: TRBJ2-2
v_call: TRBV4-3
cdr3_aa: CASSHGSLNTGELFF
cdr3_nt: TGCGCCAGCAGCCACGGGAGCCTGAACACCGGGGAGCTGTTTTTT

clone_size: .
d_call: TRBD2
j_call: TRBJ2-5
v_call: TRBV24-1
cdr3_aa: CATSDSRAGGPSVAETQYF
cdr3_nt: TGTGCCACCAGTGATTCCCGAGCGGGAGGGCCTTCCGTGGCGGAGACCCAGTACTTC

clone_size: .
d_call: .
j_call: TRBJ2-7
v_call: TRBV10-3
cdr3_aa: CAIRNSQGSSYEQYF
cdr3_nt: TGTGCCATCAGGAACTCACAGGGATCCTCCTACGAGCAGTACTTC

clone_size: .
d_call: .
j_call: TRBJ1-5
v_call: TRBV28
cdr3_aa: CASSIQGQWVQPQHF
cdr3_nt: TGTGCCAGCAGTATTCAGGGACAATGGGTTCAGCCCCAGCATTTT

clone_size: few
d_call: TRBD2
j_call: TRBJ2-7
v_call: TRBV5-4
cdr3_aa: CASSPQRGLSYEQYF
cdr3_nt: TGTGCCAGCAGCCCTCAGCGGGGGCTCTCCTACGAGCAGTACTTC

clone_size: few
d_call: TRBD1
j_call: TRBJ1-1
v_call: TRBV6-1
cdr3_aa: CASSESIRGYAEAFF
cdr3_nt: TGTGCCAGCAGTGAATCGATCAGGGGGTACGCTGAAGCTTTCTTT

clone_size: .
d_call: .
j_call: TRBJ2-3
v_call: TRBV7-2
cdr3_aa: CASSPTGSTDTQYF
cdr3_nt: TGTGCCAGCAGCCCCACAGGGAGCACAGATACGCAGTATTTT

clone_size: once
d_call: TRBD1
j_call: TRBJ1-2
v_call: TRBV2
cdr3_aa: CASSEFRDRIAYGYTF
cdr3_nt: TGTGCCAGCAGTGAATTTCGGGACAGGATCGCCTATGGCTACACCTTC

clone_size: .
d_call: .
j_call: TRBJ1-6
v_call: TRBV7-6
cdr3_aa: CASSFGQFNSPLHF
cdr3_nt: TGTGCCAGCAGCTTTGGACAGTTTAATTCACCCCTCCACTTT

clone_size: .
d_call: .
j_call: TRBJ2-5
v_call: TRBV7-8
cdr3_aa: CASSLGPRETQYF
cdr3_nt: TGTGCCAGCAGCTTAGGCCCCCGGGAGACCCAGTACTTC

clone_size: .
d_call: TRBD1
j_call: TRBJ2-7
v_call: TRBV5-8
cdr3_aa: CASSLWQRTGHYEQYF
cdr3_nt: TGTGCCAGCAGCCTATGGCAGAGGACAGGGCACTACGAGCAGTACTTC

clone_size: .
d_call: .
j_call: TRBJ1-3
v_call: TRBV4-3
cdr3_aa: CASSPGSGGSGNTIYF
cdr3_nt: TGCGCCAGCAGCCCAGGTTCGGGGGGCTCTGGAAACACCATATATTTT

clone_size: .
d_call: TRBD1
j_call: TRBJ1-1
v_call: TRBV5-1
cdr3_aa: CASSRQGTGGTEAFF
cdr3_nt: TGCGCCAGCAGCCGACAGGGGACCGGGGGTACTGAAGCTTTCTTT

clone_size: .
d_call: TRBD1
j_call: TRBJ1-4
v_call: TRBV6-5
cdr3_aa: CASTRVGTGYEKLFF
cdr3_nt: TGTGCCAGCACCCGGGTGGGGACAGGGTATGAAAAACTGTTTTTT

clone_size: .
d_call: TRBD1
j_call: TRBJ2-1
v_call: TRBV9
cdr3_aa: CASSVGRDRAYNEQFF
cdr3_nt: TGTGCCAGCAGCGTAGGCCGGGACAGGGCGTACAATGAGCAGTTCTTC

clone_size: once
d_call: .
j_call: TRBJ1-2
v_call: TRBV12-3/TRBV12-4
cdr3_aa: CASSAKSGYGYTF
cdr3_nt: TGTGCCAGCAGTGCAAAGTCGGGTTATGGCTACACCTTC

clone_size: .
d_call: .
j_call: TRBJ1-5
v_call: TRBV27
cdr3_aa: CASSLREGGDQPQHF
cdr3_nt: TGTGCCAGCAGTTTAAGGGAGGGGGGTGATCAGCCCCAGCATTTT

clone_size: .
d_call: .
j_call: TRBJ2-3
v_call: TRBV4-1
cdr3_aa: CASSALESTTDTQYF
cdr3_nt: TGCGCCAGCAGCGCCCTTGAGTCCACCACGGATACGCAGTATTTT

clone_size: .
d_call: TRBD2
j_call: TRBJ2-3
v_call: TRBV6-2/TRBV6-3
cdr3_aa: CASSRGLAHNTDTQYF
cdr3_nt: TGTGCCAGCAGCCGGGGACTAGCGCATAACACAGATACGCAGTATTTT

clone_size: few
d_call: TRBD1
j_call: TRBJ1-5
v_call: TRBV5-4
cdr3_aa: CASSFQGADQPQHF
cdr3_nt: TGTGCCAGCAGCTTTCAGGGGGCGGATCAGCCCCAGCATTTT

clone_size: .
d_call: TRBD2
j_call: TRBJ2-3
v_call: TRBV5-1
cdr3_aa: CASSPGTSGGAMDTQYF
cdr3_nt: TGCGCCAGCAGCCCCGGGACTAGCGGGGGGGCCATGGATACGCAGTATTTT

clone_size: .
d_call: TRBD2
j_call: TRBJ2-1
v_call: TRBV7-6
cdr3_aa: CASSFSAGGYYNEQFF
cdr3_nt: TGTGCCAGCAGCTTCTCAGCGGGGGGATACTACAATGAGCAGTTCTTC

clone_size: .
d_call: TRBD1
j_call: TRBJ1-5
v_call: TRBV19
cdr3_aa: CASSRRRGQIENQPQHF
cdr3_nt: TGTGCCAGTAGTAGGAGGAGGGGACAGATAGAAAATCAGCCCCAGCATTTT

clone_size: .
d_call: .
j_call: TRBJ2-3
v_call: TRBV9
cdr3_aa: CASRTGTHPTDTQYF
cdr3_nt: TGTGCCAGCAGGACCGGGACTCACCCCACAGATACGCAGTATTTT

clone_size: .
d_call: TRBD2
j_call: TRBJ2-1
v_call: TRBV5-4
cdr3_aa: CASSIGGGGGVNEQFF
cdr3_nt: TGTGCCAGCAGCATTGGCGGGGGGGGCGGTGTGAATGAGCAGTTCTTC